This TCR beta chain was captured in a study of technical replicates of blood from several donors. Germline trimming cut 5 bases from V and 1 base from J; bases unmatched to any gene: 8. The germline V gene encodes CDR1 SEHNR and CDR2 FQNEAQ (reference sequence). The CDR3 spans 17 residues. TCRdb keeps only in-frame clones here, not all; method: immunoSEQ multiplex PCR. The data contain over 60,000 clones, 93% of them singletons. This clone occurred once. The source is a human donor in good health. The sequencing input was T cells isolated from PBMCs. V and J are TRBV7-9 and TRBJ2-3; TRBD2 matches 11 bases. This CDR3 reads CASSKNLGLAGTDTQYF. The CDR3 DNA sequence: TGTGCCAGCAGCAAGAACCTGGGACTAGCGGGCACAGATACGCAGTATTTT.